Shown below are 15 T cell receptor beta chains from a single sample sequenced in a study of blood T cell repertoires in COVID-19. This table comes from immunoSEQ multiplex PCR, and its TCRdb copy is limited to in-frame clones, with some not included. The sample shows about 120,000 clones, 82% of them seen only once. Sequenced material: peripheral blood. These receptors all come from a human donor in a cohort sampled during active COVID-19.

This chain joins TRBV3-1 (or the pseudogene TRBV3-2) and TRBJ2-1, with 11 bases lining up with TRBD1. Looked up from germline, CDR1 is LGHDT and CDR2 is YNNKEL (reference sequence). The CDR3 has 16 amino acids. The ends lost 0 bases at V and 6 bases at J; junction bases unmatched: 4. CDR3 in amino acids: CASSQDPGTGGNEQFF. CDR3 sequence (DNA): TGTGCCAGCAGCCAAGATCCCGGGACAGGGGGCAATGAGCAGTTCTTC.

This chain uses TRBV5-1 with TRBJ2-5; 11 bases align to TRBD1. V lost 4 bases, J lost 1 base, and 6 bases stayed unmatched. The length of the CDR3 is 16 residues. Germline values: CDR1 SGHRS, CDR2 YFSETQ. CDR3: CASSMAGTGGQETQYF. CDR3 bases: TGCGCCAGCAGCATGGCCGGGACAGGGGGCCAAGAGACCCAGTACTTC.

The rearrangement links TRBV7-9 to TRBJ2-2; TRBD2 matches 8 bases. This CDR3 spans 16 amino acids. Germline CDR1 is SEHNR and CDR2 is FQNEAQ (reference sequence). V shed 3 bases, J shed 1 base, and the junction held 4 bases outside the gene matches. The CDR3 reads CASSFSLAGNTGELFF. DNA for the CDR3: TGTGCCAGCAGCTTCTCTCTAGCGGGGAACACCGGGGAGCTGTTTTTT.

The genes are TRBV5-1 and TRBJ2-3; TRBD2 matches at 8 bases. Germline values: CDR1 SGHRS, CDR2 YFSETQ. CDR3 length: 12 residues. V trimming: 4 bases; J trimming: 11 bases; junction bases outside the gene matches: 6. CDR3 sequence: CASSQTGTRQYF. The DNA for the CDR3 is TGCGCCAGCAGCCAAACCGGGACTAGGCAGTATTTT.

Only one count was recorded for this clone. The CDR3 sequence is CSASTGGVYQPQHF. The CDR3 DNA is TGCAGTGCTAGTACAGGGGGCGTTTATCAGCCCCAGCATTTT. V gene TRBV20-1 combines with J gene TRBJ1-5; 9 nucleotides line up with TRBD1. This CDR3 spans 14 amino acids. Germline V lookup: CDR1 DFQATT, CDR2 SNEGSKA (reference sequence). Trimming took 3 bases from V and 5 from J; bases not matched to a gene: 5.

V and J are TRBV4-1 and TRBJ2-7; D gene uncertain. The germline gives CDR1 MGHRA, CDR2 YSYEKL. The CDR3 runs 15 residues. The V end was cut by 0 bases, the J end by 4 bases, with 13 bases between. CDR3: CASSQDPGLKYEQYF. The CDR3 nucleotides are TGCGCCAGCAGCCAAGATCCAGGCTTAAAGTACGAGCAGTACTTC.

This clone was detected a few times. The chain recombines TRBV29-1 with TRBJ2-3, with 8 bases that match TRBD2. The CDR3 covers 15 residues. The V gene end was trimmed by 4 bases and the J gene end by 4 bases; junction bases not matched to a gene: 10. Germline CDR1 and CDR2: SQVTM and ANQGSEA. CDR3 in DNA: TGCAGCGTTGCGGATCGGGGGGGCGTTTCAGATACGCAGTATTTT. This sequence encodes CSVADRGGVSDTQYF.

On this clone itself: Germline is not matched at one junction end, which may reflect a read error. V and J are TRBV7-7 and TRBJ2-1, with TRBD2 matching over 8 bases. This CDR3 contains 15 residues. The germline V gene encodes CDR1 SSHAT and CDR2 FNYEAQ (reference sequence). The chain's CDR3 is CASSFGGASNNEQFF. The CDR3 nucleotides read TGTGCTAGCAGCTTCGGGGGGGCGTCGAACAATGAGCAGTTCTTC.

This chain links TRBV18 with TRBJ2-3; 12 bases match TRBD2. This CDR3 is 16 amino acids long. Germline CDR1 KGHSH, CDR2 LQKENI. Losses at the gene ends were 1 base for V and 5 bases for J; bases not matched to a gene: 4. The CDR3 loop reads CASSPRLAGALDTQYF. The CDR3 DNA reads as TGTGCCAGCTCACCACGACTAGCGGGGGCCCTAGATACGCAGTATTTT.

The chain uses TRBV5-6 and TRBJ1-1, with 8 bases identical to TRBD1. The CDR3 loop spans 16 amino acids. From germline, CDR1 is SGHDT and CDR2 YYEEEE. Germline trimming cut 4 bases from V and 4 bases from J; bases unmatched to any gene: 12. The CDR3 region has the DNA TGTGCCAGCAGCCCAGCCGGGACAGGAAGGGGCACTGAAGCTTTCTTT. Its translation: CASSPAGTGRGTEAFF.

This clone was detected only a few times. The rearrangement joins TRBV4-1 to TRBJ1-2; 8 nucleotides line up with TRBD1. The CDR3 has 15 amino acids. J lost 5 bases, V lost 4 bases, and 9 bases had no gene match. Germline assignment: CDR1 MGHRA and CDR2 YSYEKL. This chain's CDR3 is CASSPTGDLLYGYTF. The CDR3 DNA is TGCGCCAGCAGCCCGACAGGGGACCTCCTTTATGGCTACACCTTC.

This sequence joins TRBV19 and TRBJ1-4; D remains ambiguous. Germline loops: CDR1 LNHDA, CDR2 SQIVND (reference sequence). The CDR3 contains 15 residues. The ends were cut back, 5 bases at V and 3 bases at J, with 13 bases in the middle. The CDR3 sequence: CASSSQFGANEKLFF. The CDR3 nucleotides read TGTGCCAGTAGTTCACAATTCGGGGCTAATGAAAAACTGTTTTTT.

The chain joins TRBV11-2 to TRBJ2-1, with 8 bases identical to TRBD1. J lost 9 bases, V lost 0 bases, and 13 bases had no gene match. In germline, CDR1 is SGHAT, CDR2 FQNNGV. The CDR3 totals 17 residues. Here the CDR3 DNA reads TGTGCCAGCAGCTTAGATCTGGGGGCAGGGGGCTCAGGTGAGCAGTTCTTC. As protein: CASSLDLGAGGSGEQFF.

The chain recombines TRBV5-5 with TRBJ2-3; 10 bases align to TRBD2. Germline V gene sequence: CDR1 SGHKS, CDR2 YYEKEE (reference sequence). The CDR3 loop spans 15 amino acids. V lost 2 bases, J lost 1 base, and 1 base stayed unmatched. Here the CDR3 reads CASSFGLAGTDTQYF. CDR3 coding DNA: TGTGCCAGCAGCTTTGGACTAGCGGGCACAGATACGCAGTATTTT.

The genes are TRBV6-5 and TRBJ2-4; 8 bases fit TRBD1. Germline V lookup: CDR1 MNHEY, CDR2 SVGAGI. The CDR3 runs 15 residues. The V segment lost 5 bases and the J segment 3 bases; nucleotides outside the gene matches: 6. In DNA form, the CDR3 reads TGTGCCAGCAGTCCGGACAGGGTGGACAAAAACATTCAGTACTTC. It specifies CASSPDRVDKNIQYF.